This TCR beta chain was recorded in a study of blood T cells in healthy people across ages (dated by TCRdb to between 2014 and 2016). At the level of the whole study: Template switching captured roughly one uniquely barcoded TCR beta cDNA molecule per two T cells in model experiments. To track age-related changes in TCR beta repertoire diversity, the study relied on deep sequencing normalized with unique cDNA molecular identifiers. Donors were grouped into four age groups: young (average roughly 16 years), middle-aged (roughly 38), aged (around 56) and long-lived (around 82). To avoid experimental bias, donors of different ages were spread randomly across the sequencing lanes. For two donors (one aged 18 to 29 and one aged 80 or older), the study analyzed two additional independent replicas of 1 million unique cDNA reads from the same blood draw. Overall study outcomes, separate from this receptor: Estimates of total diversity based on one million sequenced T cells were regarded as lower bounds and as underestimates. Compared with the aged group, the long-lived group had more naive CD4+ T cells, fewer expanded clones and increased TCR diversity, suggesting age selection. As age increased, observed TCR beta diversity per million T cells dropped in a roughly linear way, and a significant reduction was already evident by age around 41. The CMV infection status of donors was not known, potentially confounding age-related changes in expanded clonotypes. Bulk unsorted PBMC profiling prevented conclusive comparison of naive and antigen-experienced compartments. There was a strong correlation between observed TCR beta diversity and the percentage of naive T cells measured by flow cytometry.

The donors were roughly 40 Caucasian individuals from Russia, aged about 6 to 95 years, who were systemically healthy. Roughly 10 milliliters of peripheral blood were drawn from each donor into EDTA-treated Vacutainer tubes. PBMCs were isolated by Ficoll-Paque density-gradient centrifugation, with at least 6 million obtained per sample. Trizol reagent was used to extract total RNA from PBMCs, with at least 6 micrograms per sample. The percentages of naive CD45RAhigh/CD27high T cells were determined by flow cytometry on a PBMC aliquot from every donor. This clonotype has just a few counts. The target of this receptor is not known. Base qualities are not recorded, but no much larger clone differs from it by a single base. Between the V and J ends, shortened by 6 bases and 9 bases respectively, the junction contains 18 bases. The CDR3 sequence holds 13 residues, the cysteine and phenylalanine included. The sequence is cut down to CDR3 DNA, 39 bases in frame from base 1. Based on the germline V gene (reference sequence), the CDR1 and CDR2 sequences are DFQATT and SNEGSKA.

The library was built by means of 5' RACE. The run used an Illumina HiSeq 2500. A second PCR of about 7 to 12 cycles was performed with a sample-barcoded 5' primer and a J-beta primer mix. A unique molecular identifier was introduced onto each TCR beta cDNA molecule by a template-switch 5' adaptor carrying 12 random nucleotides. Each sample yielded at least 2.5 million CDR3-containing paired-end reads. All of the RNA was converted into first-strand cDNA using the Mint cDNA synthesis kit, with a TRBC-specific oligonucleotide serving as the primer. Following uracil-DNA glycosylase treatment, all cDNA underwent a first 18-cycle PCR with the universal primers M1SS and BC2_uni_R. Per the source publication's procedure: Normalization of each sample was performed by random selection of 1 million high-quality reads, each carrying a distinct molecular identifier. Instead of being binned into consensus sequences, reads that shared molecular identifiers were thrown out. MiTCR, with a Q25 quality threshold and the strictest error-elimination algorithm, was used for CDR3 identification, clonotype clustering and error correction. A nonparametric unseen species model with Euler transformation was used to estimate a lower bound on total TCR beta diversity. The raw public reads went through TCRdb reprocessing: fastp at Q25, MiXCR clone calling, in-frame beta chains kept. CDR3 protein sequences are deduplicated, and each keeps its most common genes and DNA. Clone size and V and J calls follow TCRdb, not the original study. For this sample there are roughly 930,000 distinct CDR3 sequences; around 49% appear just once. The top ten constitute roughly 12% of the sample.

The receptor chain draws on TRBV20-1 and TRBJ2-1; the D gene is tentatively TRBD1 or TRBD2, each matching 7 bases. The material sequenced was blood. This clonotype originated in a young man in good health. The CDR3 loop reads CSAGGGGRVEQFF. In nucleotide form, the sequence is TGCAGTGCAGGGGGCGGGGGTCGGGTTGAGCAGTTCTTC.